This T cell receptor beta chain was recovered during a study of blood T cell repertoires in COVID-19 (dated by TCRdb to about 2020). About the full investigation: The collaborator samples originated in the United States, Italy and Spain and spanned the acute and convalescent phases of COVID-19. The material from the prospective study consisted of cDNA or gDNA derived from T cells, B-cell-depleted T cells, or PBMCs. Deeply sampled blood TCRbeta repertoires from subjects exposed to, actively infected with, or recovered from COVID-19 were included in the dataset. The repertoires were made available in a free public database intended to serve as a resource for research on the immune response to SARS-CoV-2. Samples were obtained from the ongoing ImmuneRACE study (first 160 participants) and from 950 to 1,500 subjects provided by 6 global collaborators. Nearly every sample came with metadata listing a de-identified subject ID, COVID-19 status, age in years and sex. Where HLA class I and class II types were available, the types were taken from metadata supplied by the sample provider, not from assay-based typing. Here is what the overall study found, with its caveats: How much clinical and demographic metadata was included differed by source and by participant, and the metadata was provided uncurated.

Each collaborating institution followed its own protocols to collect whole blood in K2EDTA tubes. For TCRbeta analysis, collaborators shipped samples as frozen whole blood, isolated PBMCs, or DNA extracted from either of those sample types. The cysteine opens and the phenylalanine closes a CDR3 of 12 amino acids. This entry keeps only the CDR3 DNA: 36 bases, framed from base 1. In the germline V gene, CDR1 corresponds to SGHTS and CDR2 to YDEGEE. Trimming removed 6 bases from V and 4 bases from J, leaving 10 bases between the germline ends. The immunoSEQ Assay, a bias-controlled multiplex PCR, was used to amplify TCRbeta CDR3 regions from genomic DNA. The source study handled its data this way. The number of nucleated cells in each sample was estimated from the amplification of reference gene primers within the assay. Sequence reads were collapsed and filtered to measure the absolute abundance of every unique TCRbeta CDR3 rearrangement. Productive Simpson clonality was computed per sample as the square root of Simpson's diversity index over productive rearrangements. The table was pulled from immuneACCESS by TCRdb, which kept in-frame rearrangements only. Such tables lose some clones; where checked, under half of the loss comes from unresolved V genes, and the rest has no known cause. That table furnishes V, J and clone size, whereas the DNA furnished D and trimming. For this sample there are 140,000 to 150,000 clones; around four fifths appear just once. Of the sample, around 5% is held by the ten largest clones.

Details on this clone: Its specific antigen is unknown. No base-level quality is on record; no much larger clone is a single base apart.

The sequence links TRBV5-8 to TRBJ1-1, with a weak D call of TRBD1 (5 bases match). The source is a human donor in a cohort sampled during active COVID-19. The sample comprised peripheral blood. The encoded CDR3 is CASTLDSTEAFF. In nucleotides, the sequence is TGTGCCAGCACCCTAGACAGCACTGAAGCTTTCTTT.